A selection of T cell receptor beta chains follows, all from one sample in a study of beta chain features in type 1 diabetes. The repertoire was sequenced with immunoSEQ multiplex PCR; TCRdb's copy has only in-frame clones and lacks some. Of about 180,000 clones listed, about 12% are singletons. The sample taken for sequencing was central memory CD4+ T cells from blood. The receptors come from a woman in her late teens or twenties in good health. Each CDR3 is given with its conserved first and last residue. Each record gives: CDR3 length, V gene, D gene, clone size, J gene, CDR3 DNA, CDR3 protein. A D gene is named only where the DNA matches it firmly. Clone size is given for some rows only: seen once, a few or many times, or a class if the clone is expanded.

16	TRBV15	TRBD1	NA	TRBJ2-3	TGTGCCACCAGCAGAGCTAGGGACAGCTCTGGGGATACGCAGTATTTT	CATSRARDSSGDTQYF
17	TRBV4-3	NA	few	TRBJ2-6	TGCGCCAGCAGCCAAGTTACACGCGGCTCTGGGGCCAACGTCCTGACTTTC	CASSQVTRGSGANVLTF
14	TRBV28	NA	NA	TRBJ2-5	TGTGCCAGCAGTACCCAGGGGGGTGAAGAGACCCAGTACTTC	CASSTQGGEETQYF
13	TRBV7-2	NA	NA	TRBJ2-5	TGTGCCAGCAGCCTCGGGTTTAAAGAGACCCAGTACTTC	CASSLGFKETQYF
14	TRBV7-6	TRBD2	NA	TRBJ2-7	TGTGCCAGCAGCCGAAGCGGGAGATCTAACGAGCAGTACTTC	CASSRSGRSNEQYF
13	TRBV28	TRBD1	NA	TRBJ1-1	TGTGCCAGCAGTTCGGGACAGGGGGTCTTGGCTTTCTTT	CASSSGQGVLAFF
17	TRBV5-1	TRBD2	many	TRBJ2-1	TGCGCCAGCAGCTTACCGGGACTAGCGGGAGCCAATGGAGAGCAGTTCTTC	CASSLPGLAGANGEQFF
17	TRBV4-2	NA	few	TRBJ2-6	TGTGCCAGCAGCCAAGCACACCTAGCGAATGGGGCCAACGTCCTGACTTTC	CASSQAHLANGANVLTF
15	TRBV28	TRBD1	NA	TRBJ1-1	TGTGCCAGCAGTTTAGCGGAGGGGGGACAGCTTGAAGCTTTCTTT	CASSLAEGGQLEAFF
13	TRBV30	NA	few	TRBJ2-3	TGTGCCTGGAGTGCAGCGGGCACAGATACGCAGTATTTT	CAWSAAGTDTQYF
14	TRBV18	NA	NA	TRBJ2-3	TGTGCCAGCTCACTGACACTTTCCACAGATACGCAGTATTTT	CASSLTLSTDTQYF
16	TRBV14	TRBD2	NA	TRBJ2-1	TGTGCCAGCAGGAAGGGACTAGCGGGAGCCTACAATGAGCAGTTCTTC	CASRKGLAGAYNEQFF
13	TRBV2	NA	NA	TRBJ1-1	TGTGCCAGCGCGGGGTTCATGAACACTGAAGCTTTCTTT	CASAGFMNTEAFF
15	TRBV14	NA	NA	TRBJ2-7	TGTGCCAGCAGCCAAGGTCTCGGTTATACCTACGAGCAGTACTTC	CASSQGLGYTYEQYF
15	TRBV11-2	NA	few	TRBJ2-1	TGTGCCAGCAGCCTCGACTCTTACTCCTACAATGAGCAGTTCTTC	CASSLDSYSYNEQFF
15	TRBV6-4	NA	many	TRBJ2-1	TGTGCCAGCAGCCTAGTGGCTGGAATGTACAATGAGCAGTTCTTC	CASSLVAGMYNEQFF
12	TRBV6-6	TRBD2	NA	TRBJ2-1	TGTGCCAGCGAATCTGGGAGGGATGAGCAGTTCTTC	CASESGRDEQFF
14	TRBV6-1	NA	NA	TRBJ1-1	TGTGCCAGCAGTGTCCGCCCGGGAAACACTGAAGCTTTCTTT	CASSVRPGNTEAFF
15	TRBV4-1	NA	NA	TRBJ2-7	TGCGCCAGCAGCCAAGATCTACCGGGATACTACGAGCAGTACTTC	CASSQDLPGYYEQYF
15	TRBV15	NA	few	TRBJ1-5	TGTGCCACCAGGCCTCAGCGGCAGGGGAGTCAGCCCCAGCATTTT	CATRPQRQGSQPQHF
15	TRBV6-6	NA	NA	TRBJ2-7	TGTGCCAGCACCCACGAGAGGTTCGGCCCCTACGAGCAGTACTTC	CASTHERFGPYEQYF
13	TRBV28	NA	NA	TRBJ1-2	TGTGCCAGCAGTACCCCGACAATCTCTGGCTACACCTTC	CASSTPTISGYTF
15	TRBV4-2	TRBD2	few	TRBJ2-7	TGTGCCAGCAGCCAAGAACTAGCGTCATCCTACGAGCAGTACTTC	CASSQELASSYEQYF
14	TRBV9	NA	few	TRBJ1-4	TGTGCCAGCAGCGTGGGACTGTTGAATGAAAAACTGTTTTTT	CASSVGLLNEKLFF
12	TRBV28	NA	many	TRBJ2-7	TGTGCCAGCAGATCAGGGTCCCACGAGCAGTACTTC	CASRSGSHEQYF
19	TRBV9	TRBD2	NA	TRBJ2-1	TGTGCCAGCAGCGTAGCAAGCCGGGGGGGGATTACCTCCTACAATGAGCAGTTCTTC	CASSVASRGGITSYNEQFF
14	TRBV14	TRBD2	NA	TRBJ2-7	TGTGCCAGCAGCCCAGGACTAGATAAATACGAGCAGTACTTC	CASSPGLDKYEQYF
14	TRBV6-1	NA	few	TRBJ2-5	TGTGCCAGCAGTGATATGGGCTTCCAAGAGACCCAGTACTTC	CASSDMGFQETQYF
15	TRBV11-2	NA	NA	TRBJ2-1	TGTGCCAGCAGCTTAAGAGAGGATCCGTACAATGAGCAGTTCTTC	CASSLREDPYNEQFF
15	TRBV5-1	TRBD1	few	TRBJ1-2	TGCGCCAGCAGTTCCTACGGACAGGGGAACTATGGCTACACCTTC	CASSSYGQGNYGYTF
14	TRBV5-1	NA	few	TRBJ2-5	TGCGCCAGCAGCTTGGATCGCGTTCAAGAGACCCAGTACTTC	CASSLDRVQETQYF
15	TRBV27	NA	few	TRBJ1-1	TGTGCCAGCAGTTCCAGGGTACGGATGAACACTGAAGCTTTCTTT	CASSSRVRMNTEAFF
11	TRBV6-5	TRBD2	NA	TRBJ2-7	TGTGCCAGCAGTAACGGGGGGGAGCAGTACTTC	CASSNGGEQYF
13	TRBV30	TRBD2	few	TRBJ2-3	TGTGCCTGGGGTCTAGCGGGAGCAGATACGCAGTATTTT	CAWGLAGADTQYF
13	TRBV6-1	NA	few	TRBJ2-7	TGTGCCAGCAGTGAAGCAAGGGGCTACGAGCAGTACTTC	CASSEARGYEQYF
14	TRBV5-1	NA	NA	TRBJ1-2	TGCGCCAGCAGCTTGGCCCAGGTCCCCTATGGCTACACCTTC	CASSLAQVPYGYTF
16	TRBV18	TRBD2	few	TRBJ2-1	TGTGCCAGCTCCCCAGTAGCGGGAGGGCCTGGGAATGAGCAGTTCTTC	CASSPVAGGPGNEQFF
12	TRBV28	NA	few	TRBJ1-2	TGTGCCAGCAGTTTATGGCAGGGTGGCTACACCTTC	CASSLWQGGYTF
15	TRBV6-5	TRBD1	NA	TRBJ2-4	TGTGCCAGCAGGGAAACAGGGACAGGGTACAACATTCAGTACTTC	CASRETGTGYNIQYF
15	TRBV28	TRBD1	NA	TRBJ2-5	TGTGCCAGCAGCCAAGGTACAGGGGGCCAGGAGACCCAGTACTTC	CASSQGTGGQETQYF
14	TRBV5-1	NA	NA	TRBJ2-1	TGCGCCAGCAGCTCAGGCAGGGGATCGGATGAGCAGTTCTTC	CASSSGRGSDEQFF
19	TRBV30	TRBD2	few	TRBJ2-1	TGTGCCTGGAGTGGAAACCGAGGATTAACTAGCGGGACATACAATGAGCAGTTCTTC	CAWSGNRGLTSGTYNEQFF
16	TRBV15	TRBD2	NA	TRBJ2-1	TGTGCCACCAGCAGAACGACTAGCGGGACCTACAATGAGCAGTTCTTC	CATSRTTSGTYNEQFF
14	TRBV7-8	TRBD1	once	TRBJ2-7	TGTGCCAGCAGCTTAAGGGACAGCCCCTACGAGCAGTACTTC	CASSLRDSPYEQYF
15	TRBV19	NA	NA	TRBJ1-5	TGTGCCAGTAGAGCCGGGACAAATAGCAATCAGCCCCAGCATTTT	CASRAGTNSNQPQHF
14	TRBV5-1	NA	few	TRBJ1-2	TGCGCCAGCAGCCGACCGGCGGGCCGGGATGGCTACACCTTC	CASSRPAGRDGYTF
14	TRBV29-1	TRBD2	NA	TRBJ2-7	TGCAGCGTTGGTGGGACGGGAGGCACCCACGAGCAGTACTTC	CSVGGTGGTHEQYF
14	TRBV5-1	TRBD1	few	TRBJ2-1	TGCGCCAGCACTCCGGGACAGCTCTACAATGAGCAGTTCTTC	CASTPGQLYNEQFF
15	TRBV27	TRBD1	NA	TRBJ2-7	TGTGCCAGCAGATCCCTAGGGACAGCGAGCTACGAGCAGTACTTC	CASRSLGTASYEQYF
17	TRBV15	TRBD2	NA	TRBJ2-5	TGTGCCACCAGCAGAGGCCTTGGGTCTGGGGGAGGGGAGACCCAGTACTTC	CATSRGLGSGGGETQYF
13	TRBV28	NA	few	TRBJ1-2	TGTGCCAGCGGGCAACAGGGAAACTATGGCTACACCTTC	CASGQQGNYGYTF
14	TRBV4-3	NA	few	TRBJ1-1	TGCGCCAGCAGCCAAGATAGTCGTGAAGGGGCGGCTTTCTTT	CASSQDSREGAAFF
16	TRBV7-9	NA	many	TRBJ2-4	TGTGCCAGCAGCTATGACCTCGGGCTACCGGGGAACATTCAGTACTTC	CASSYDLGLPGNIQYF
14	TRBV19	TRBD1	NA	TRBJ2-2	TGTGCCAGTAGTGGACAGGGCCTCACCGGGGAGCTGTTTTTT	CASSGQGLTGELFF